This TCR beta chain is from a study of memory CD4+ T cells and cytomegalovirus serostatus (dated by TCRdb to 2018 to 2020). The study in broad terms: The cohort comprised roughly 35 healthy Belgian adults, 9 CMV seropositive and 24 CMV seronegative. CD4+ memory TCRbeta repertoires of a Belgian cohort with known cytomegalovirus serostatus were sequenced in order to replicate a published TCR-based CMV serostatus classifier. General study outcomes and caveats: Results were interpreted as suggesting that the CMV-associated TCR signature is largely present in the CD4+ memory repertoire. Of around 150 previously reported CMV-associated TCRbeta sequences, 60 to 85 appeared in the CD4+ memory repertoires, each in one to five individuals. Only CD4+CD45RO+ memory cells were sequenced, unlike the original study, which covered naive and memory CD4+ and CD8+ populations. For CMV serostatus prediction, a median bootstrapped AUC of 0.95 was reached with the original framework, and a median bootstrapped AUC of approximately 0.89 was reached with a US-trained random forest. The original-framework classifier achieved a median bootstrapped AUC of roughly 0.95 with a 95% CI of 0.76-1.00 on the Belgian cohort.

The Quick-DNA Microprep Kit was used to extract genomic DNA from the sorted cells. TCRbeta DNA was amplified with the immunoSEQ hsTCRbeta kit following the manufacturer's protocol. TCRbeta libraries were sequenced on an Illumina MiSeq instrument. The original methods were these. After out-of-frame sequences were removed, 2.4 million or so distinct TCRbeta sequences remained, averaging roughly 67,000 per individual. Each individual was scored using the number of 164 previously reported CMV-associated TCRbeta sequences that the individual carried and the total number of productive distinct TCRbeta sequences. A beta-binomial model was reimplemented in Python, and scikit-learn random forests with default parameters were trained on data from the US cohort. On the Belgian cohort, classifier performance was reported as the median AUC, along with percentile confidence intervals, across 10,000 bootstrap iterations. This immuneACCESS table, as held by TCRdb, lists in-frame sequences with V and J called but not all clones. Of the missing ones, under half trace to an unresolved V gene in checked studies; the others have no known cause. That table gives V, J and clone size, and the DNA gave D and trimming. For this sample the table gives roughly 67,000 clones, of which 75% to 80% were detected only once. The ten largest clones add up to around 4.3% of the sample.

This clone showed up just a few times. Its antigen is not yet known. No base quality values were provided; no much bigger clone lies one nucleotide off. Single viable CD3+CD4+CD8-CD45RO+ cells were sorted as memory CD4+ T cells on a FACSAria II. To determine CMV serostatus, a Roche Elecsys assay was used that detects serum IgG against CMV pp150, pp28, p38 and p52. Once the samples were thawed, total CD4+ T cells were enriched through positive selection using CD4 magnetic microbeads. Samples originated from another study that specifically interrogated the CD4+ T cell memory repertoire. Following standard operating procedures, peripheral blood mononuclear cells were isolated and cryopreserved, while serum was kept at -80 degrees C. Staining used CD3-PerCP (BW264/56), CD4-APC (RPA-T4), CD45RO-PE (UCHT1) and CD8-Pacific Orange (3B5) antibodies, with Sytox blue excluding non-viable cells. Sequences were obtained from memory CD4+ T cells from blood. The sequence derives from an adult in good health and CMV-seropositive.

The CDR3 region: CASSVTGMGTEAFF. The bases are TGTGCCAGCAGCGTTACAGGGATGGGCACTGAAGCTTTCTTT. The chain joins TRBV7-9 to TRBJ1-1, with TRBD1 perhaps the D gene, on 6 matching bases. Trimming at the junction amounts to 5 bases on V and 4 bases on J, and the germline ends lie 14 bases apart. The cysteine opens and the phenylalanine closes a CDR3 of 14 amino acids. Only the CDR3 part of the read is kept: 42 bases, read in frame from the first base. Reading the germline V gene (reference sequence) gives CDR1 SEHNR and CDR2 FQNEAQ.